The count of the clone carrying this TCR beta chain is one. The CDR3 runs 15 residues. The ends were cut back, 4 bases at V and 5 bases at J, with 14 bases in the middle. The V gene's germline CDR1 is ENHRY and CDR2 SYGVKD. This sample stems from a study of blood T cell repertoires in COVID-19. Across the whole study: In each case, the material was cDNA or gDNA derived from T cells, B-cell-depleted T cells, or PBMCs.

Each recovered donor of Cohort 3 presented with two negative PCRs, clearance, or symptom resolution. Here immunoSEQ multiplex PCR was the method, and the copy in TCRdb shows in-frame clones only, minus some. The table lists about 100,000 clones, roughly 85% of them singletons, with roughly 2.6% in the top ten. The chain carries TRBV10-3 and TRBJ2-2; weak D call: TRBD2 (5 bases). The clonotype comes from a woman aged 45-65 years who had recovered from COVID-19. Sequences were obtained from PBMCs or T cells enriched from blood (not recorded which). This chain's CDR3 is CAISVQERRTGELFF. Here the CDR3 DNA reads TGTGCCATCAGTGTTCAGGAAAGGAGGACCGGGGAGCTGTTTTTT.